This is a list of T cell receptor beta chains from one sample in a study of CD8 T cells in Susac syndrome. TCRdb re-called the immunoSEQ multiplex PCR reads with MiXCR, one entry per CDR3 protein. The sample lists about 140,000 distinct CDR3 sequences, 85% to 95% occurring once. The sample comprised CD4+ T cells from PBMCs. These receptors were collected from a human donor with multiple sclerosis. CDR3s include the opening cysteine and the closing phenylalanine or tryptophan. D genes are given only for firm matches. Only part of the rows carry a size: once, few, many, or a class if the clone is expanded.

D gene,clone size,V gene,J gene,CDR3 protein,CDR3 DNA
TRBD2,.,TRBV29-1,TRBJ2-5,CSGRGPREGETQYF,TGCAGCGGGAGGGGACCACGGGAGGGAGAGACCCAGTACTTC
TRBD2,.,TRBV9,TRBJ2-5,CASSATSGPQETQYF,TGTGCCAGCAGCGCTACTAGCGGCCCTCAAGAGACCCAGTACTTC
.,.,TRBV12-3/TRBV12-4,TRBJ2-4,CASSPSGGVTKNIQYF,TGTGCCAGCAGCCCATCCGGTGGGGTAACCAAAAACATTCAGTACTTC
.,.,TRBV6-2/TRBV6-3,TRBJ1-2,CASGQVDYGYTF,TGTGCCAGCGGGCAGGTGGACTATGGCTACACCTTC
.,.,TRBV6-6,TRBJ1-1,CASNTGQTMNTEAFF,TGTGCCAGCAACACCGGACAGACCATGAACACTGAAGCTTTCTTT
.,.,TRBV24-1,TRBJ2-2,CATSDPGTPTGELFF,TGTGCCACCAGTGACCCCGGGACCCCCACCGGGGAGCTGTTTTTT
.,.,TRBV3-1,TRBJ2-7,CASSQMVLPTYEQYF,TGTGCCAGCAGCCAAATGGTACTTCCCACCTACGAGCAGTACTTC
TRBD2,.,TRBV20-1,TRBJ2-3,CSAAPPGLAGYYTDTQYF,TGCAGTGCTGCCCCCCCCGGACTAGCGGGATACTACACAGATACGCAGTATTTT
.,.,TRBV20-1,TRBJ2-7,CSAWADSYEQYF,TGCAGTGCGTGGGCCGATTCCTACGAGCAGTACTTC
TRBD2,once,TRBV11-2,TRBJ2-3,CASSVLAADTDTQYF,TGTGCCAGCAGCGTACTAGCGGCTGACACAGATACGCAGTATTTT
.,.,TRBV5-5,TRBJ2-5,CASSLGQQRETQYF,TGTGCCAGCAGCTTGGGCCAGCAACGGGAGACCCAGTACTTC
.,.,TRBV20-1,TRBJ2-5,CSARTADGRSLTQYF,TGCAGTGCTAGAACCGCGGACGGACGGTCATTGACCCAGTACTTC
.,.,TRBV9,TRBJ1-4,CASSVYNSRIEKLFF,TGTGCCAGCAGCGTCTACAACAGCAGGATTGAAAAACTGTTTTTT
.,few,TRBV6-1,TRBJ1-2,CASRGSGRDYGYTF,TGTGCCAGCAGGGGATCAGGGCGTGACTATGGCTACACCTTC
.,.,TRBV6-5,TRBJ2-2,CASSYHRAGNTGELFF,TGTGCCAGCAGTTACCACAGGGCGGGGAACACCGGGGAGCTGTTTTTT
TRBD2,once,TRBV29-1,TRBJ2-1,CSVLAGGPYNEQFF,TGCAGCGTTTTAGCGGGGGGACCCTACAATGAGCAGTTCTTC
TRBD2,.,TRBV5-1,TRBJ2-1,CASSATSGWQNEQFF,TGCGCCAGCAGCGCGACTAGCGGGTGGCAGAATGAGCAGTTCTTC
.,.,TRBV29-1,TRBJ2-7,CSVFFYEQYF,TGCAGCGTTTTTTTCTACGAGCAGTACTTC
.,once,TRBV15,TRBJ1-5,CATSRESPTSGPQHF,TGTGCCACCAGCAGGGAATCCCCAACAAGTGGGCCCCAGCATTTT
TRBD2,.,TRBV5-1,TRBJ2-1,CASSLERGTPYNEQFF,TGCGCCAGCAGCTTGGAGCGGGGGACCCCCTACAATGAGCAGTTCTTC
.,.,TRBV7-2,TRBJ1-6,CASREGPGHGSAPLHF,TGTGCCAGCAGAGAAGGGCCGGGACACGGGTCGGCACCCCTCCACTTT
.,.,TRBV25-1,TRBJ2-1,CASSDIRSYNEQFF,TGTGCCAGCAGTGATATAAGGTCATACAATGAGCAGTTCTTC
.,.,TRBV5-1,TRBJ2-7,CASRPRGNSYEQYF,TGCGCCAGCAGACCGAGGGGGAACTCCTACGAGCAGTACTTC
TRBD1,.,TRBV20-1,TRBJ1-5,CSAWTGRNQPQHF,TGCAGTGCCTGGACAGGGAGAAATCAGCCCCAGCATTTT
.,once,TRBV7-2,TRBJ1-6,CASSGGTTYNSPLHF,TGTGCCAGCAGCGGTGGGACAACCTATAATTCACCCCTCCACTTT
.,.,TRBV7-9,TRBJ1-2,CASSSGTGGYGYTF,TGTGCCAGCAGCTCGGGAACAGGAGGCTATGGCTACACCTTC
.,once,TRBV29-1,TRBJ2-2,CSVEGNTGELFF,TGCAGCGTTGAGGGGAACACCGGGGAGCTGTTTTTT
TRBD2,.,TRBV13,TRBJ2-1,CASSLNLAGVQFF,TGTGCCAGCAGCTTAAATCTAGCGGGAGTGCAGTTCTTC
.,.,TRBV20-1,TRBJ1-2,CSGTAGVFAGYTF,TGCAGTGGTACGGCAGGGGTTTTTGCTGGCTACACCTTC
.,.,TRBV18,TRBJ2-7,CASSPDLHKSEQYF,TGTGCCAGCTCACCAGACCTCCATAAGAGCGAGCAGTACTTC
.,.,TRBV6-1,TRBJ1-2,CASSASPQGKPAAGYTF,TGTGCCAGCAGTGCGTCCCCCCAGGGGAAGCCCGCTGCTGGCTACACCTTC
.,.,TRBV27,TRBJ2-5,CATSWSEGTATQYF,TGTGCCACCAGCTGGTCGGAGGGGACGGCGACCCAGTACTTC
.,once,TRBV7-2,TRBJ2-7,CASSLEGGPSSYEQYF,TGTGCCAGCAGCTTAGAGGGGGGGCCCAGCTCCTACGAGCAGTACTTC
TRBD2,.,TRBV20-1,TRBJ2-1,CSASSGTSIDEQFF,TGCAGTGCTTCTAGTGGGACTAGCATCGATGAGCAGTTCTTC
.,.,TRBV27,TRBJ1-5,CASSPPGVAYQPQHF,TGTGCCAGCAGTCCGCCCGGCGTAGCATATCAGCCCCAGCATTTT
.,once,TRBV29-1,TRBJ2-1,CSVGTASSYNEQFF,TGCAGCGTTGGAACAGCAAGCTCCTACAATGAGCAGTTCTTC
TRBD2,.,TRBV7-2,TRBJ2-3,CASSLDGLAGTTDTQYF,TGTGCCAGCAGCTTAGACGGGCTAGCGGGGACCACAGATACGCAGTATTTT
.,.,TRBV5-1,TRBJ2-1,CASSLDLREQFF,TGCGCCAGCAGCTTGGACCTAAGGGAGCAGTTCTTC
.,.,TRBV9,TRBJ2-7,CASSVDVGGIYEQYF,TGTGCCAGCAGCGTAGATGTTGGCGGAATCTACGAGCAGTACTTC
.,.,TRBV30,TRBJ1-4,CAWSEGFATNEKLFF,TGTGCCTGGAGTGAGGGGTTTGCAACTAATGAAAAACTGTTTTTT
.,.,TRBV6-2/TRBV6-3,TRBJ2-5,CASRTGNQETQYF,TGTGCCAGCAGAACCGGGAACCAAGAGACCCAGTACTTC
.,.,TRBV29-1,TRBJ1-2,CSVAASTGKWNGYTF,TGCAGCGTCGCAGCTTCCACAGGGAAGTGGAATGGCTACACCTTC
.,once,TRBV12-3/TRBV12-4,TRBJ1-5,CASNHGSNQPQHF,TGTGCCAGCAATCATGGAAGCAATCAGCCCCAGCATTTT
.,.,TRBV20-1,TRBJ1-2,CSARDSSGPRDYGYTF,TGCAGTGCTAGAGATTCATCGGGGCCTAGGGACTATGGCTACACCTTC
TRBD1,.,TRBV29-1,TRBJ1-2,CSVGGGNYGYTF,TGCAGCGTTGGAGGGGGCAACTATGGCTACACCTTC
TRBD1,.,TRBV29-1,TRBJ2-3,CSVETPRGRTDTQYF,TGCAGCGTTGAAACTCCCAGGGGGCGCACAGATACGCAGTATTTT
.,once,TRBV20-1,TRBJ1-6,CSARPGSPLHF,TGCAGTGCCCGCCCCGGTTCACCCCTCCACTTT
TRBD2,.,TRBV2,TRBJ2-7,CASRTSANSYEQYF,TGTGCCAGCAGGACTAGCGCCAACTCCTACGAGCAGTACTTC
.,.,TRBV11-2,TRBJ1-2,CASSSLAEGKDYTF,TGTGCCAGCAGTTCGCTTGCGGAGGGAAAGGACTACACCTTC
TRBD2,.,TRBV14,TRBJ2-5,CASSPLTSGSETQYF,TGTGCCAGCAGCCCTTTAACTAGCGGGAGCGAGACCCAGTACTTC
TRBD2,.,TRBV3-1,TRBJ2-3,CASSRAGGIFTDTQYF,TGTGCCAGCAGCAGGGCGGGGGGGATATTCACAGATACGCAGTATTTT
TRBD1,.,TRBV7-3,TRBJ2-1,CASSSPGKGASEQFF,TGTGCCAGCAGCTCACCCGGGAAGGGGGCTAGTGAGCAGTTCTTC
.,.,TRBV28,TRBJ2-7,CASSSQPRKGQYF,TGTGCCAGCAGTTCCCAACCCCGGAAAGGGCAGTACTTC